These T cell receptor beta chains were read from a single sample in a study of T-cell memory formation after mild COVID-19. TCRdb re-derived calls from the 5' RACE reads in MiXCR, one entry per CDR3 protein. The table records around 320,000 distinct CDR3 sequences, 14% of them present only once. Sequenced material: PBMCs or a T cell subset sorted from them (not recorded which). These receptors all stem from a man between 18 and 35 years old who had mild COVID-19 (a few samples of this study predate the infection). Cell type and time point are not known. CDR3s include the opening cysteine and the closing phenylalanine or tryptophan. Clone size is shown for a subset of rows, as once, few, many or a class of expanded clone.

clone_size	j_call	v_call	cdr3_aa
NA	TRBJ2-5	TRBV7-2	CASSPRTSRETQYF
few	TRBJ1-4	TRBV4-3	CASSHPNRSPDEKLFF
NA	TRBJ1-1	TRBV18	CASSPPSLLNTEAFF
few	TRBJ2-1	TRBV5-1	CASSRDRPGWDEQFF
NA	TRBJ2-5	TRBV20-1	CSVPGQGTMETQYF
few	TRBJ1-1	TRBV12-3/TRBV12-4	CASRKRQAYRGRTEAFF
NA	TRBJ1-1	TRBV7-3	CASSQGARTEAFF
NA	TRBJ2-1	TRBV29-1	CSVSSGGRNEQFF
few	TRBJ2-2	TRBV28	CASSSPGQANTGELFF
few	TRBJ2-7	TRBV19	CASRTGFRGEQYF
NA	TRBJ2-7	TRBV18	CASSTGSNYEQYF
NA	TRBJ2-5	TRBV27	CASSTDRVVGTQYF
NA	TRBJ2-7	TRBV6-5	CASSYSIPAGGTYEQYF
NA	TRBJ2-7	TRBV5-1	CASSEGTAYEQYF
few	TRBJ1-5	TRBV20-1	CSARDPSGQPQHF
many	TRBJ2-3	TRBV4-1	CASAARGSGNTQYF
many	TRBJ2-1	TRBV19	CASSVSSGDYNEQFF
NA	TRBJ2-3	TRBV7-2	CASSRGGSSTDTQYF
NA	TRBJ2-5	TRBV30	CASTRGLDQYF
NA	TRBJ2-3	TRBV7-9	CASSIRPGLAESTDTQYF
NA	TRBJ1-1	TRBV6-2/TRBV6-3	CASSVQGADTEAFF
many	TRBJ2-2	TRBV6-2/TRBV6-3	CASTSTGELFF
few	TRBJ2-5	TRBV12-3/TRBV12-4	CASSPRAAQETQYF